A single sample gave rise to the 11 T cell receptor beta chains below, sequenced in a study of blood T cell repertoires in COVID-19 (dated by TCRdb to about 2020). The library was made by the immunoSEQ multiplex PCR assay. Imported from immuneACCESS, the table was reduced by TCRdb to in-frame sequences with V and J called. These copies leave out some clones; in studies compared against another copy, an unresolved V gene accounts for under half, and the cause of the remainder is not known. The sample table holds 150,000 or so clones, of which approximately 81% were seen once. Together, the top ten hold around an eighth of the sample. The specimen was peripheral blood. These receptor sequences come from a man aged 18 to 30 with active or convalescent COVID-19.

This sequence joins TRBV28 and TRBJ1-5, with TRBD1 as a possible D gene (5 bases). Germline-derived CDR1 and CDR2 are MDHEN and SYDVKM. This CDR3 contains 13 residues. With 6 bases removed from V and 2 bases from J, the gap between germline ends came to 8 bases. The CDR3 protein is CASRGGGNQPQHF. The CDR3 DNA sequence: TGTGCCAGCAGAGGAGGGGGCAATCAGCCCCAGCATTTT. The full variable domain, with the rest looked up from reference TRBV28 and TRBJ1-5, is DVKVTQSSRYLVKRTGEKVFLECVQDMDHENMFWYRQDPGLGLRLIYFSYDVKMKEKGDIPEGYSVSREKKERFSLILESASTNQTSMYLCASRGGGNQPQHFGDGTRLSIL.

CDR3 nucleotides: TGTGCCAGCAGGGGTGCCGGGGTAGGAGCCTACGAGCAGTACTTC. Encoded protein: CASRGAGVGAYEQYF. This sequence joins TRBV6-5 and TRBJ2-7, with D possibly being TRBD2 (5 bases). Looked up from germline, CDR1 is MNHEY and CDR2 is SVGAGI. The CDR3 has 15 residues. V lost 6 bases, J lost 2 bases, and 17 bases lay in between.

The chain joins TRBV11-3 to TRBJ2-3; 7 bases are a match to TRBD2. The CDR3 is 17 residues long. Trimming at V came to 5 bases and at J to 1 base, leaving 12 bases not matched to a gene. Germline CDR1 reads SGHNT; CDR2 reads YENEEA. CDR3 loop: CASSPSPGGGGTDTQYF. CDR3 in DNA: TGTGCCAGCAGCCCCTCTCCGGGGGGTGGCGGCACAGATACGCAGTATTTT.

CDR3 coding DNA: TGTGCCAGCGGCAAACAGGGGTTTTTAGATGAAAAACTGTTTTTT. Translation: CASGKQGFLDEKLFF. The V and J genes are TRBV27 and TRBJ1-4; the match to TRBD1 covers 7 bases. CDR1 is MNHEY, CDR2 SMNVEV, per germline (reference sequence). Trimming took 8 bases from V and 6 from J; bases not matched to a gene: 12. The CDR3 spans 15 residues.

V is TRBV10-3 and J is TRBJ2-7; D is perhaps TRBD1 (6 bases). Between the trimmed V and J ends, which lost 3 bases and 3 bases, there was a span of 12 bases. The CDR3 sequence is 14 residues long. Germline values: CDR1 ENHRY, CDR2 SYGVKD. Here the CDR3 reads CAISEGQGIYEQYF. Written as DNA, the CDR3 is TGTGCCATCAGTGAAGGGCAGGGGATCTACGAGCAGTACTTC.

This clone has only a few counts. One junction end does not reproduce the germline sequence, and a read error may be involved. The CDR3 region is CASSSTLDRDAF. In nucleotides, the CDR3 is TGTGCCAGCAGCTCTACACTGGACAGGGACGCCTTC. This sequence joins TRBV7-9 and TRBJ1-2; 8 bases are a match to TRBD1. CDR1 and CDR2 from the germline V gene are SEHNR and FQNEAQ (reference sequence). The length of the CDR3 is 12 residues.

The chain links TRBV2 to TRBJ2-1; 9 nucleotides match TRBD1. CDR1 is SNHLY and CDR2 is FYNNEI in the germline V gene. This CDR3 is 20 amino acids long. Trimming cost V 2 bases and J 6 bases; bases outside gene matches: 20. For the CDR3, the DNA is TGTGCCAGCAGTGAAAGAGGTCTATTAGTCCGGGACAGGGTCGCCAATGAGCAGTTCTTC. It is translated as CASSERGLLVRDRVANEQFF.

The rearrangement joins TRBV2 to TRBJ2-1; TRBD2 aligns across 7 bases. CDR1 and CDR2 from the germline V gene are SNHLY and FYNNEI. V trimming: 10 bases; J trimming: 10 bases; junction bases outside the gene matches: 19. This CDR3 region has 15 residues. CDR3 amino acids: CATGGGLTMIEEQFF. Written as DNA, the CDR3 is TGTGCCACCGGGGGAGGGCTTACAATGATTGAAGAGCAGTTCTTC.

The chain employs TRBV12-5 and TRBJ2-2; weak D call: TRBD1 (6 bases). Germline assignment: CDR1 LGHNT and CDR2 FRNRAP. The V end was cut by 3 bases, the J end by 7 bases, with 18 bases between. The CDR3 spans 16 residues. Here the CDR3 reads CASGFMAGVYGGELFF. Written as DNA, the CDR3 is TGTGCTAGTGGTTTTATGGCAGGGGTATACGGCGGGGAGCTGTTTTTT.

The rearrangement links TRBV3-1 (or the pseudogene TRBV3-2) to TRBJ2-7, with D tentatively TRBD1 (6 bases). The CDR3 is 14 amino acids. V lost 4 bases to trimming and J lost 3 bases, with 13 bases between them. CDR1 LGHDT and CDR2 YNNKEL come from the germline V gene (reference sequence). CDR3 sequence reads: CASSPAVGGYEQYF. For the CDR3, the DNA is TGTGCCAGCAGCCCTGCTGTAGGGGGCTACGAGCAGTACTTC.

CDR3 sequence: CASSPIGAGGPDTQYF. The CDR3 nucleotides read TGTGCCAGCAGTCCCATCGGAGCGGGAGGGCCAGATACGCAGTATTTT. The V call is TRBV6-2 or TRBV6-3, the J call TRBJ2-3; TRBD2 matches 10 bases. V lost 5 bases and J lost 4; bases outside the gene matches: 9. This CDR3 spans 16 amino acids. Per the germline V gene, CDR1 is MNHEY and CDR2 is SVGEGT.